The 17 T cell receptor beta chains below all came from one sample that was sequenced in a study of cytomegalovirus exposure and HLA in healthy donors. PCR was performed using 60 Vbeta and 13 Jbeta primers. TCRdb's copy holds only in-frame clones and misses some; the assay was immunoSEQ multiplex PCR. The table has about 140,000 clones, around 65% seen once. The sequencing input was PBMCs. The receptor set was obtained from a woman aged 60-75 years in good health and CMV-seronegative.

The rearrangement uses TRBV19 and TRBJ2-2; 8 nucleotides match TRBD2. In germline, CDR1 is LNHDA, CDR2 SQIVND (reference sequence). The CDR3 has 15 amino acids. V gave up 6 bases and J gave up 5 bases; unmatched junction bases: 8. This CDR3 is CASRGGGRLTGELFF. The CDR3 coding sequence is TGTGCCAGTAGGGGGGGCGGGAGGCTAACCGGGGAGCTGTTTTTT.

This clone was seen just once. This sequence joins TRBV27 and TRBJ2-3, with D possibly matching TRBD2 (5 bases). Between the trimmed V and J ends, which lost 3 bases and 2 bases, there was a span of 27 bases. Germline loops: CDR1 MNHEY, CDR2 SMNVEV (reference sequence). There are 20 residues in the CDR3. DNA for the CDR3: TGTGCCAGCAGTTTGATAGCGACTATGGACCCAACCCGGTCCACAGATACGCAGTATTTT. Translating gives CASSLIATMDPTRSTDTQYF.

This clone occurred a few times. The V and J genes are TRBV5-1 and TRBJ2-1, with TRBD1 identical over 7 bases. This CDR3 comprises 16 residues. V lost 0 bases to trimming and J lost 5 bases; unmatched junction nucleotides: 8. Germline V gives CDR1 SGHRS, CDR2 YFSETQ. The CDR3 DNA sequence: TGCGCCAGCAGCTTGGCGACGGGACAGACGAACAATGAGCAGTTCTTC. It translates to CASSLATGQTNNEQFF.

The CDR3 nucleotides are TGTGCCAGCAGCTTACCGGCTAGCTTAGAGACCCAGTACTTC. It codes for CASSLPASLETQYF. The chain couples TRBV7-9 to TRBJ2-5, with D perhaps TRBD2 (5 bases). The CDR3 length is 14 residues. Germline lookup yields CDR1 SEHNR and CDR2 FQNEAQ (reference sequence). Deletions cut 2 bases from V and 4 bases from J, with 11 bases between.

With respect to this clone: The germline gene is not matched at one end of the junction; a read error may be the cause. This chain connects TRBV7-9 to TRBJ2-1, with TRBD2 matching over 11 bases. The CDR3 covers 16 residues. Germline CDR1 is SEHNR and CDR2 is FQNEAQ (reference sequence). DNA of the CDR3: TGTTCCAGCAGCTTTAGCGGGGGGGCCTCCTACAATGAGCAGTTCTTC. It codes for CSSSFSGGASYNEQFF.

This chain's CDR3 is CASSMLGSDGYTF. Here the CDR3 DNA reads TGTGCCAGTAGTATGCTCGGTAGTGATGGCTACACCTTC. V is TRBV19 and J is TRBJ1-2; D gene ambiguous. CDR3 length equals 13 residues. The germline gives CDR1 LNHDA, CDR2 SQIVND (reference sequence). With 3 bases removed from V and 6 bases from J, the gap between germline ends came to 11 bases. The complete variable domain, with remaining parts taken from reference TRBV19 and TRBJ1-2, reads DGGITQSPKYLFRKEGQNVTLSCEQNLNHDAMYWYRQDPGQGLRLIYYSQIVNDFQKGDIAEGYSVSREKKESFPLTVTSAQKNPTAFYLCASSMLGSDGYTFGSGTRLTVV.

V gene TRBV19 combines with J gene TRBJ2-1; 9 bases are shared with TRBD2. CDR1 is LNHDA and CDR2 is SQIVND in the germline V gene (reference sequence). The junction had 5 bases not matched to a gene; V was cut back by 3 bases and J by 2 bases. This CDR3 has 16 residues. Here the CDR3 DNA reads TGTGCCAGTAGTATTAGCGGGAGCAGGACCTACAATGAGCAGTTCTTC. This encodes CASSISGSRTYNEQFF. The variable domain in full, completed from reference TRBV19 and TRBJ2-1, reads DGGITQSPKYLFRKEGQNVTLSCEQNLNHDAMYWYRQDPGQGLRLIYYSQIVNDFQKGDIAEGYSVSREKKESFPLTVTSAQKNPTAFYLCASSISGSRTYNEQFFGPGTRLTVL.

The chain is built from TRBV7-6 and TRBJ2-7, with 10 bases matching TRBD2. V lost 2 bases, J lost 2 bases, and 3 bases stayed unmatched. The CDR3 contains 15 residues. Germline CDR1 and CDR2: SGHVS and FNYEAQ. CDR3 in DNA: TGTGCCAGCAGCTTATTAGCGGGGGGTCCCTACGAGCAGTACTTC. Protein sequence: CASSLLAGGPYEQYF.

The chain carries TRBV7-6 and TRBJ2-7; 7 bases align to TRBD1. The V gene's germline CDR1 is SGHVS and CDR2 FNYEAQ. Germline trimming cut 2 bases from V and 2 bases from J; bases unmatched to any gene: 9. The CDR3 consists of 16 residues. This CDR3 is CASSLRATGFTYEQYF. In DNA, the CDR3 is TGTGCCAGCAGCTTAAGGGCGACAGGGTTCACCTACGAGCAGTACTTC.

The DNA of the CDR3 is TGCAGCGTTGTGGGACAGAACACTGAAGCTTTCTTT. Residues: CSVVGQNTEAFF. The J gene is TRBJ1-1, the V gene TRBV29-1; tentatively, D is TRBD1 (6 bases). This CDR3 has 12 amino acids. V was pared by 4 bases and J by 1 base, with 7 bases between. Germline values: CDR1 SQVTM, CDR2 ANQGSEA.

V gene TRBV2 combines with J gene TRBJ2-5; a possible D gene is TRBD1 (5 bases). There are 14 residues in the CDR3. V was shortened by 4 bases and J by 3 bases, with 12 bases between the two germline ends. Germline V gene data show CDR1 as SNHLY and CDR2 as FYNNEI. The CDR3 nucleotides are TGTGCCAGCAGTGTATCGACAGTCAAAGAGACCCAGTACTTC. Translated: CASSVSTVKETQYF.

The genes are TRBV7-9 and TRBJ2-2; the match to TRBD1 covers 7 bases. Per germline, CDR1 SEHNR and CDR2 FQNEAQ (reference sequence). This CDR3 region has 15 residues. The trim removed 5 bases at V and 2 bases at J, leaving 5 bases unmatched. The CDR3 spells CASSRGGPNTGELFF. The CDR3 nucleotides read TGTGCCAGCAGCCGAGGGGGCCCCAACACCGGGGAGCTGTTTTTT.

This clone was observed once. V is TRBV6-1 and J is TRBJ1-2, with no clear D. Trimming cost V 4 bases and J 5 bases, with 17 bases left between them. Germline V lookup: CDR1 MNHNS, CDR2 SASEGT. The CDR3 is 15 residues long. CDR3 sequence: CASSARQTNAYGYTF. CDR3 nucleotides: TGTGCCAGCAGTGCTCGACAAACGAATGCTTATGGCTACACCTTC.

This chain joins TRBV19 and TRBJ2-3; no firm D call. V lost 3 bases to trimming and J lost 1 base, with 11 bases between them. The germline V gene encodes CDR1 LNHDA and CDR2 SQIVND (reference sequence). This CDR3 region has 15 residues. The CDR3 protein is CASSIDGGGTDTQYF. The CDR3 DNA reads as TGTGCCAGTAGTATTGATGGCGGTGGCACAGATACGCAGTATTTT.

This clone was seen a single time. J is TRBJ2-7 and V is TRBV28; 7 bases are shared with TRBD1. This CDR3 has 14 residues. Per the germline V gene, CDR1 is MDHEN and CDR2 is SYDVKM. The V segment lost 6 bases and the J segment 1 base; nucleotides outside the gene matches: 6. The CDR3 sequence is CASSRTGLSYEQYF. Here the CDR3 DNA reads TGTGCCAGCAGCCGGACAGGCCTGTCCTACGAGCAGTACTTC. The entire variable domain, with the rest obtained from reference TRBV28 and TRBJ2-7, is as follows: DVKVTQSSRYLVKRTGEKVFLECVQDMDHENMFWYRQDPGLGLRLIYFSYDVKMKEKGDIPEGYSVSREKKERFSLILESASTNQTSMYLCASSRTGLSYEQYFGPGTRLTVT.

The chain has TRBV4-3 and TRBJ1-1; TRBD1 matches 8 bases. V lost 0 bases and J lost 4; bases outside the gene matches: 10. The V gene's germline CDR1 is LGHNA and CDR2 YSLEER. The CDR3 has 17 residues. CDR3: CASSQDRDRGDATEAFF. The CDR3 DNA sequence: TGCGCCAGCAGCCAAGATCGCGACAGGGGTGACGCCACTGAAGCTTTCTTT.

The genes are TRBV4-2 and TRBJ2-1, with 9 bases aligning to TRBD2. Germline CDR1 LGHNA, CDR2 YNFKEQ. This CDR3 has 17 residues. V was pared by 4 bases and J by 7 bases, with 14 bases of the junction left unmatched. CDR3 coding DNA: TGTGCCAGCAGCCCCAAAGTGAGGCGGGAGGGTTTGAATGAGCAGTTCTTC. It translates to CASSPKVRREGLNEQFF.